This T cell receptor beta chain originates from a study of T cell responses to AZD1222 COVID-19 vaccine. Clones were sequenced by immunoSEQ multiplex PCR, and TCRdb holds only the in-frame ones, with some missing. Of about 140,000 clones detected, about 88% appear once; the ten largest clones hold 4.7%. Overall study findings and caveats: Only 5 to 7 individuals given AZD1222 were seropositive at baseline.

V shed 4 bases, J shed 5 bases, and the junction held 4 bases outside the gene matches. The germline V gene has CDR1 SGHRS and CDR2 YFSETQ. CDR3 size: 15 residues. This clone was counted a few times. Its antigen is unknown. The rearrangement uses TRBV5-1 and TRBJ2-1; 12 bases map to TRBD2. The receptor was isolated from an adult in good health. The sample consisted of peripheral blood, taken on day 0 of AZD1222 vaccination. DNA for the CDR3: TGCGCCAGCAGCAAAAGGACTAGCGGGGACAATGAGCAGTTCTTC. It encodes CASSKRTSGDNEQFF.